A selection of T cell receptor beta chains follows, all from one sample in a study of spatial heterogeneity in lung cancer. Each CDR3 protein gets one entry after TCRdb re-called the 5' RACE reads with MiXCR. This sample has some 53,000 distinct CDR3 sequences, with about 7% found just once. The starting material was PBMCs, obtained at surgery. These receptors all stem from a female donor with early-stage non-small cell lung cancer. CDR3s include the opening cysteine and the closing phenylalanine or tryptophan. Each record gives: D gene, clone size, V gene, J gene, CDR3 protein, CDR3 DNA. The D gene is left open where the match is weak. Size is stated for part of the rows, as once, few or many counts, or as a class when the clone is expanded.

>TRBD1|.|TRBV20-1|TRBJ2-2
CSARGQGDNTGELFF
TGCAGTGCTAGAGGCCAGGGGGATAACACCGGGGAGCTGTTTTTT
>.|.|TRBV6-1|TRBJ2-1
CASSDRPAYNEQFF
TGTGCCAGCAGTGATCGCCCCGCCTACAATGAGCAGTTCTTC
>TRBD2|.|TRBV6-2/TRBV6-3|TRBJ2-5
CASSLAGVPQETQYF
TGTGCCAGCAGTTTAGCGGGGGTCCCCCAAGAGACCCAGTACTTC
>.|.|TRBV5-1|TRBJ2-1
CASSLRAETYNEQFF
TGCGCCAGCAGCTTACGCGCCGAGACCTACAATGAGCAGTTCTTC
>.|many|TRBV7-8|TRBJ2-5
CASSSRLGGETQYF
TGTGCCAGCAGCTCCCGCCTCGGTGGAGAGACCCAGTACTTC
>.|many|TRBV2|TRBJ1-1
CASSENTGTEAFF
TGTGCCAGCAGTGAAAATACCGGGACTGAAGCTTTCTTT
>.|many|TRBV21-1|TRBJ2-3
CASSTQKRGPHTDTQYF
TGTGCCAGCAGCACTCAGAAACGGGGGCCGCACACAGATACGCAGTATTTT
>TRBD2|many|TRBV6-5|TRBJ2-2
CASSRGGSGAGELFF
TGTGCCAGCAGCCGAGGGGGTAGCGGGGCCGGGGAGCTGTTTTTT
>TRBD2|many|TRBV12-3/TRBV12-4|TRBJ2-3
CASSARLAGANTQYF
TGTGCCAGCAGCGCGAGACTAGCGGGGGCTAATACGCAGTATTTT
>.|many|TRBV7-9|TRBJ2-4
CASSLGAGVRANIQYF
TGTGCCAGCAGCTTAGGTGCAGGGGTTCGGGCAAACATTCAGTACTTC
>.|many|TRBV2|TRBJ2-3
CASSGPSPSTDTQYF
TGTGCCAGCAGCGGACCGTCACCCTCCACAGATACGCAGTATTTT
>.|many|TRBV19|TRBJ2-3
CASSKDRPWADTQYF
TGTGCCAGTAGTAAGGACCGTCCGTGGGCAGATACGCAGTATTTT
>.|many|TRBV19|TRBJ1-5
CASTESGLNQPQHF
TGTGCCAGTACCGAGTCGGGGTTGAATCAGCCCCAGCATTTT
>.|many|TRBV18|TRBJ1-1
CASSPSGTTEAFF
TGTGCCAGCTCACCGTCAGGGACCACTGAAGCTTTCTTT
>.|few|TRBV5-5|TRBJ2-3
CASTEWRGTDTQYF
TGTGCCAGCACTGAGTGGAGGGGCACAGATACGCAGTATTTT
>TRBD1|few|TRBV20-1|TRBJ2-5
CSANPQGLETQYF
TGCAGTGCTAACCCACAGGGGTTGGAGACCCAGTACTTC
>.|.|TRBV4-3|TRBJ1-4
CASSQWWNTFSEKLFF
TGCGCCAGCAGCCAGTGGTGGAACACCTTCAGCGAAAAACTGTTTTTT
>.|few|TRBV19|TRBJ2-2
CASTGARELFF
TGTGCCAGTACGGGGGCGAGAGAGCTGTTTTTT
>.|many|TRBV6-5|TRBJ2-3
CASSFLGLLTDTQYF
TGTGCCAGCAGTTTCCTAGGACTCCTCACAGATACGCAGTATTTT
>.|few|TRBV28|TRBJ1-5
CASNQGNQPQHF
TGTGCCAGCAACCAGGGGAATCAGCCCCAGCATTTT
>.|.|TRBV7-2|TRBJ2-7
CASSTTALSSYEQYF
TGTGCCAGCAGCACGACAGCCCTCAGCTCCTACGAGCAGTACTTC